Listed below are T cell receptor beta chains from one sample, sequenced in a study of regulatory T cells in long-lasting Graves disease. A single record per CDR3 protein comes from TCRdb applying MiXCR to the multiplex PCR reads. The sample holds 350,000 to 450,000 distinct CDR3 sequences, 20% to 25% seen once. The sequenced sample was peripheral blood mononuclear cells (PBMCs), obtained when the disease was refractory, from a patient treated with antithyroid drugs. The receptors shown here come from a female donor with Graves disease. CDR3s include the opening cysteine and the closing phenylalanine or tryptophan. A D gene is named only where the DNA matches it firmly. Expanded clones are given a class, and other clones once, few, many or no size at all.

J	V	size	D	DNA	CDR3
TRBJ2-5	TRBV20-1	few	NA	TGCAGTGCTAGAGATACGCAAGAGACCCAGTACTTC	CSARDTQETQYF
TRBJ2-5	TRBV6-1	many	TRBD1	TGTGCCAGCAGTGAAAGGACAGGGGGGCAAGAGACCCAGTACTTC	CASSERTGGQETQYF
TRBJ2-7	TRBV7-9	many	NA	TGTGCCAGCAGCTTAGTGGGGGTAAAGGGGGAGCAGTACTTC	CASSLVGVKGEQYF
TRBJ1-2	TRBV3-1	many	NA	TGTGCCAGCAGCCAGGACTACGCCGCTAACTATGGCTACACCTTC	CASSQDYAANYGYTF
TRBJ2-7	TRBV9	many	NA	TGTGCCAGCAGCGGGGGCGTCAGCGAGTACGAGCAGTACTTC	CASSGGVSEYEQYF
TRBJ2-5	TRBV12-3/TRBV12-4	many	NA	TGTGCCAGCACGAGGGCGAGCCAAGAGACCCAGTACTTC	CASTRASQETQYF
TRBJ1-2	TRBV28	many	NA	TGTGCCAGCATCCAGGAGGATGGCTACACCTTC	CASIQEDGYTF
TRBJ2-5	TRBV3-1	many	NA	TGTGCCAGCAGCCAAGTGGATCGGGGACAGTACTTC	CASSQVDRGQYF
TRBJ2-5	TRBV11-2	many	NA	TGTGCCAGCAGCCCATCCTGGAGGGAGAGGGAGACCCAGTACTTC	CASSPSWRERETQYF
TRBJ2-1	TRBV6-1	NA	NA	TGTGCCAGCAGTGAAGAAGCGCCTAGCTCCTACAATGAGCAGTTCTTC	CASSEEAPSSYNEQFF
TRBJ2-5	TRBV12-3/TRBV12-4	many	NA	TGTGCCAGCAGTAGCGAAGAGATGGCTTCCCAGTACTTC	CASSSEEMASQYF
TRBJ1-1	TRBV30	NA	NA	TGTGCTGTCCAGGAGGGCACTGAAGCTTTCTTT	CAVQEGTEAFF
TRBJ1-2	TRBV20-1	many	NA	TGCAGTGCTAGGGGACCGGGTGATGGCTACACCTTC	CSARGPGDGYTF
TRBJ1-6	TRBV27	few	NA	TGTGCCAGCAGGGACGACAGGAAAAATTCACCCCTCCACTTT	CASRDDRKNSPLHF
TRBJ2-7	TRBV4-1	NA	NA	TGCGCCAGCAGCCAAGCTACCGGACTGAACGGCGAGCAGTACTTC	CASSQATGLNGEQYF
TRBJ2-7	TRBV6-1	few	NA	TGTGCCAGCATGGGGGCGATGATCTCCTACGAGCAGTACTTC	CASMGAMISYEQYF
TRBJ2-7	TRBV3-1	many	TRBD2	TGTGCCAGCAGCCAAGTTGCGGGAGTCGAGCAGTACTTC	CASSQVAGVEQYF
TRBJ2-7	TRBV4-1	NA	NA	TGCGCCAGCAGCCAAGATCCCCCAGGTCCCTACGAGCAGTACTTC	CASSQDPPGPYEQYF
TRBJ2-2	TRBV19	many	NA	TGTGCCAGTAGTCCGCTCTTAGGGGCGAGCGCCGGGGAGCTGTTTTTT	CASSPLLGASAGELFF
TRBJ1-5	TRBV7-9	NA	NA	TGTGCCAGCAGCTCATCGGACAGTAGCAATCAGCCCCAGCATTTT	CASSSSDSSNQPQHF
TRBJ2-1	TRBV11-2	NA	NA	TGTGCCAGCAGCTTATGGAAGGGATACAATGAGCAGTTCTTC	CASSLWKGYNEQFF
TRBJ1-1	TRBV27	NA	NA	TGTGCCAGCAGTTGGCGGGGCAATATGGCTGCTTTCTTT	CASSWRGNMAAFF
TRBJ2-5	TRBV3-1	NA	TRBD2	TGTGCCAGCAGCCAAGGTTTCGGGAGGGCCGCGCAAGAGACCCAGTACTTC	CASSQGFGRAAQETQYF
TRBJ1-5	TRBV19	once	NA	TGTGCCAGTAGTATAGTCCGTTATAGCAATCAGCCCCAGCATTTT	CASSIVRYSNQPQHF
TRBJ2-7	TRBV20-1	few	NA	TGCAGTGCTAGACGAGGGGAGGGGGGCTACGAGCAGTACTTC	CSARRGEGGYEQYF
TRBJ1-1	TRBV12-3/TRBV12-4	many	NA	TGTGCCAGCAGTTCCTTGGTGAACACTGAAGCTTTCTTT	CASSSLVNTEAFF
TRBJ1-1	TRBV12-3/TRBV12-4	few	NA	TGTGCCAGCAGTTCCAGCCCCGACCAGACAGCGAACACTGAAGCTTTCTTT	CASSSSPDQTANTEAFF
TRBJ1-2	TRBV5-1	few	TRBD1	TGCGCCAGCAGCTTGCGGACAGGGGTCAACTATGGCTACACCTTC	CASSLRTGVNYGYTF
TRBJ2-3	TRBV20-1	few	NA	TGCAGTGCTAGGGGGACTGCCAGAGATACGCAGTATTTT	CSARGTARDTQYF